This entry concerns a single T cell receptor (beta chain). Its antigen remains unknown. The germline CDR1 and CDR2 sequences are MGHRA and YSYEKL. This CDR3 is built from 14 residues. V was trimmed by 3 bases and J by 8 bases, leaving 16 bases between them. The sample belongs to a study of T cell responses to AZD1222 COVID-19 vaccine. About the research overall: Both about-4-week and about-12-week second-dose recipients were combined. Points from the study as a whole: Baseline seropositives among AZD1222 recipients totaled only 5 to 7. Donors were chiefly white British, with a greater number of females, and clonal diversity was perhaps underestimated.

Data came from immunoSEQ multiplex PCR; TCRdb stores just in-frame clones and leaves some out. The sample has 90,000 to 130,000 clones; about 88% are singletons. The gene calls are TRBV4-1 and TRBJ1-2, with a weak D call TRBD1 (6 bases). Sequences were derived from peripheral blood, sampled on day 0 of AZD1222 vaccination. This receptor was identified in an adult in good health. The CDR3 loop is CASSQGHRESGYTF. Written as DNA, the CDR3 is TGCGCCAGCAGCCAGGGCCACAGGGAGAGCGGCTACACCTTC.